The present TCR beta chain was sequenced within a study of blood T cells in healthy people across ages. Germline CDR1 and CDR2: SGDLS and YYNGEE. CDR3 length equals 13 residues. V was pared by 4 bases and J by 2 bases, with 9 bases between. Broader study findings: Older age went with lower TCR beta diversity per million T cells, in a roughly linear way.

Regarding this clonotype: Its antigen is not identified.

A J-beta primer mix and a sample-barcoded 5' primer were used in a second PCR of roughly 7 to 12 cycles. TCRdb processed the 5' RACE reads anew with MiXCR; each CDR3 protein has one entry. The table records roughly 790,000 distinct CDR3 sequences, around 46% of them present only once. This TCR derives from a woman aged 55-69 years in good health. The material sequenced was blood. This rearrangement joins TRBV9 to TRBJ1-1; D is ambiguous. Here the CDR3 reads CASSLMDNTEAFF. The CDR3, as DNA: TGTGCCAGCAGCCTTATGGATAACACTGAAGCTTTCTTT.